The clone carrying this T cell receptor (beta chain) was seen once. Its specificity is unknown. The data originate from a study of cytomegalovirus exposure and HLA in healthy donors. Regarding the study as a whole: In vitro, a few CMV-associated chains proved specific for CMV antigens. No immune exposure information besides CMV serostatus was available.

60 Vbeta and 13 Jbeta primers were used in PCR. Data came from immunoSEQ multiplex PCR; TCRdb stores just in-frame clones and leaves some out. The data contain fewer than 100,000 clones, 75% to 80% of them singletons. The sequenced sample was PBMCs. This receptor was taken from a female donor in good health and CMV-seronegative.

The CDR3 region is CASSLAKGQGTHEQFF. Written as DNA, the CDR3 is TGCGCCAGCAGCTTGGCCAAGGGACAGGGGACCCATGAGCAGTTCTTC. The chain joins TRBV5-1 to TRBJ2-1, with 10 bases that match TRBD1. Germline values: CDR1 SGHRS, CDR2 YFSETQ. With 0 bases clipped from V and 8 bases from J, the junction kept 8 bases outside the gene matches. The CDR3 is 16 amino acids.